The sequence of this T cell receptor beta chain was determined in a study of T cells in Graves' hyperthyroidism and ophthalmopathy. The wider study: At the time of initial diagnosis and before any treatment, peripheral blood was collected.

Study-level findings and limits: Most clonotypes that expanded in the thyroid above 0.001 also showed up in blood.

The investigators amplified TCR beta CDR3 regions from RNA transcripts. An initial round of RT-PCR targeting the TCR CDR3 relied on the HTBI primer set. TCRdb recomputed calls from the multiplex PCR reads with MiXCR, one row per CDR3 protein. The data hold about 420,000 distinct CDR3 sequences, with around a sixth observed a single time. Newly diagnosed patients aged 18 to 65 had hyperthyroidism of under 2 months' duration. V was pared by 2 bases and J by 0 bases, with 8 bases between. Germline CDR1 and CDR2: PRHDT and FYEKMQ (reference sequence). This CDR3 is built from 14 residues. This clonotype has ten or more counts. Its antigen is currently unknown.

The source of this sequence is a woman aged 18-35 years with Graves' hyperthyroidism. This chain links TRBV13 with TRBJ2-7; D remains ambiguous. What was sequenced was blood. CDR3 residues: CASSLSGISYEQYF. In DNA, the CDR3 is TGTGCCAGCAGCTTATCAGGTATCTCCTACGAGCAGTACTTC.